This TCR beta chain was observed in a study of T cell responses to AZD1222 COVID-19 vaccine. Profiled with immunoSEQ multiplex PCR; TCRdb holds only in-frame clones, not every one. The sample consists of about 97,000 clones, more than 75% of them appearing once. The CDR3 is 14 residues long. CDR1 and CDR2 (germline): MNHEY, SMNVEV (reference sequence). V was trimmed by 6 bases and J by 0 bases, leaving 9 bases between them. General study findings and limits: Repertoires were sampled only after the peak T cell response. The study identified only six AZD1222 recipients as seropositive at baseline. The donor cohort was predominantly white British with a female majority, and clonal diversity may have been underestimated.

On this clone: What it binds is not known.

Here the sequenced sample was peripheral blood, taken on day 0 of AZD1222 vaccination. The chain uses TRBV27 and TRBJ1-3; no firm D call. This receptor was taken from an adult in good health. CDR3 nucleotides: TGTGCCAGCAGCCTACTTGGCTCTGGAAACACCATATATTTT. Its translation: CASSLLGSGNTIYF.